Following are 26 T cell receptor beta chains from one sample sequenced in a study of T cell clusters in autoimmune cytopenias. Each sample's input was around 270 ng genomic DNA, 38,000 or so genome equivalents. TRB was amplified by touch-down multiplex PCR, primer pools A and B combined. One entry per CDR3 protein, without DNA, is what TCRdb gives after re-calling the multiplex PCR reads. This repertoire includes more than 9,000 distinct CDR3 sequences. These data also featured in a second study, about T cell repertoires in aging, cancer and after chemotherapy.

Specimen: peripheral blood. All receptors derive from a human donor in good health.

The chain is built from TRBV15 and TRBJ2-3; with no DNA, the TCRdb D assignment of TRBD1 cannot be verified. The germline V gene encodes CDR1 LNHNV and CDR2 YYDKDF (reference sequence). CDR3 length: 15 amino acids. The CDR3 reads CATSRDRGVADTQYF.

By frequency, this clonotype is medium-sized. The chain couples TRBV15 to TRBJ1-2; no DNA is available, so the TRBD1 call from TCRdb remains unchecked. Germline V gene lookup returns CDR1 LNHNV and CDR2 YYDKDF (reference sequence). This CDR3 spans 14 amino acids. Here the CDR3 reads CATSGGDRVGGYTF.

The chain carries TRBV4-1 and TRBJ1-2. The CDR3 is 15 residues long. The V gene's germline CDR1 is MGHRA and CDR2 YSYEKL. The CDR3 region is CASSHDPLQSYGYTF.

This chain joins TRBV28 and TRBJ2-2; TCRdb's D gene call, TRBD1, goes unchecked for lack of DNA. The CDR3 spans 15 residues. The germline CDR1 and CDR2 sequences are MDHEN and SYDVKM. The chain's CDR3 is CASSLGGQGLGELFF. The whole variable domain, filled in from reference TRBV28 and TRBJ2-2, reads DVKVTQSSRYLVKRTGEKVFLECVQDMDHENMFWYRQDPGLGLRLIYFSYDVKMKEKGDIPEGYSVSREKKERFSLILESASTNQTSMYLCASSLGGQGLGELFFGEGSRLTVL.

This clonotype is medium-sized by frequency. V is TRBV29-1 and J is TRBJ1-1. The CDR3 loop spans 13 amino acids. The V gene's germline CDR1 is SQVTM and CDR2 ANQGSEA. The CDR3 is CSVADTGWTEAFF.

The chain uses TRBV6-1 and TRBJ1-2. Looked up from germline, CDR1 is MNHNS and CDR2 is SASEGT. The CDR3 runs 15 residues. This CDR3 reads CASSESAGGVYGYTF.

The V gene is TRBV28, the J gene TRBJ2-5. Germline-derived CDR1 and CDR2 are MDHEN and SYDVKM. The CDR3 has 13 amino acids. CDR3 region: CASSSTYQETQYF.

This clonotype ranks as medium-sized in terms of frequency. The chain recombines TRBV7-2 with TRBJ1-2. Per germline, CDR1 SGHTA and CDR2 FQGNSA. This CDR3 is 15 amino acids long. The CDR3 loop reads CASSLGPWEGYGYTF. The variable domain in full, completed from reference TRBV7-2 and TRBJ1-2, reads GAGVSQSPSNKVTEKGKDVELRCDPISGHTALYWYRQSLGQGLEFLIYFQGNSAPDKSGLPSDRFSAERTGGSVSTLTIQRTQQEDSAVYLCASSLGPWEGYGYTFGSGTRLTVV.

The chain combines TRBV6-1 with TRBJ2-6; the TCRdb D gene call, TRBD1, has no DNA to confirm it. Germline values: CDR1 MNHNS, CDR2 SASEGT. The CDR3 runs 15 residues. CDR3 loop: CASSDRAGGANVLTF.

The chain employs TRBV19 and TRBJ2-2; TCRdb calls TRBD1, which cannot be checked without DNA. This CDR3 is built from 15 residues. Germline V gives CDR1 LNHDA, CDR2 SQIVND (reference sequence). Here the CDR3 reads CASRPGRSAPGELFF.

This clonotype is deemed medium-sized (0.01 to 0.1%) by its frequency. The CDR3 spells CASSPRGLAGVTDTQYF. The rearrangement links TRBV7-2 to TRBJ2-3; as DNA is missing, the TRBD2 call by TCRdb cannot be tested. The CDR3 runs 17 residues. The germline CDR1 and CDR2 sequences are SGHTA and FQGNSA.

This clonotype is deemed medium-sized by its frequency. This chain joins TRBV19 and TRBJ1-5; TCRdb calls TRBD1, which cannot be checked without DNA. From germline, CDR1 is LNHDA and CDR2 SQIVND (reference sequence). This CDR3 spans 16 amino acids. The CDR3 sequence is CASSGRGPSSNQPQHF.

The chain couples TRBV5-6 to TRBJ2-1; there is no DNA to check the TCRdb D call of TRBD1. Germline CDR1 reads SGHDT; CDR2 reads YYEEEE. The CDR3 runs to 13 residues. The chain's CDR3 is CASSPGPANEQFF.

The chain uses TRBV6-4 and TRBJ2-3. This CDR3 is 13 amino acids long. Germline lookup yields CDR1 MRHNA and CDR2 SNTAGT. The CDR3 loop reads CASSDRGTDTQYF.

This chain joins TRBV11-2 and TRBJ2-7. Germline assignment: CDR1 SGHAT and CDR2 FQNNGV. The CDR3 length is 15 residues. The CDR3 spells CASSLDLGFPYEQYF.

This clonotype is medium-sized by frequency. The genes are TRBV30 and TRBJ1-1. This CDR3 is built from 13 residues. Germline CDR1 and CDR2: GTSNPN and SVGIG (reference sequence). This CDR3 reads CAWSDGGWSEAFF.

This clonotype is medium-sized by frequency. The chain links TRBV19 to TRBJ1-6. This CDR3 spans 15 amino acids. Germline CDR1 reads LNHDA; CDR2 reads SQIVND (reference sequence). CDR3 region: CASKTGPAYNSPLHF.

This chain's CDR3 is CASSRGGGETQYF. The chain has TRBV11-2 and TRBJ2-5; as DNA is missing, the TRBD2 call by TCRdb cannot be tested. This CDR3 comprises 13 residues. Germline V gene sequence: CDR1 SGHAT, CDR2 FQNNGV.

J is TRBJ1-1 and V is TRBV20-1. The germline V gene has CDR1 DFQATT and CDR2 SNEGSKA (reference sequence). The length of the CDR3 is 11 residues. The CDR3 reads CSPRQSREAFF.

The rearrangement links TRBV4-3 to TRBJ2-2; absent DNA, TCRdb's TRBD2 call cannot be checked. Germline CDR1 reads LGHNA; CDR2 reads YSLEER. CDR3 length: 17 residues. The CDR3 here is CASSQAPGTTNTGELFF.

This rearrangement joins TRBV6-5 to TRBJ2-2; lacking DNA, the TRBD1 call made by TCRdb goes unchecked. Germline loops: CDR1 MNHEY, CDR2 SVGAGI. The CDR3 totals 15 residues. CDR3 protein: CASSGDGGYTGELFF.

Considering frequency, this clonotype is medium-sized (0.01 to 0.1%). This chain links TRBV19 with TRBJ2-7. The CDR3 extends over 15 amino acids. The germline V gene has CDR1 LNHDA and CDR2 SQIVND (reference sequence). The CDR3 loop is CASSIGLATSYEQYF.

The chain joins TRBV7-3 to TRBJ1-1; TCRdb lists TRBD1, though no DNA is available to test this call. The CDR3 runs 16 residues. Looked up from germline, CDR1 is SGHTA and CDR2 is FQGTGA. CDR3 loop: CASSHPGRQGPPEAFF.

This CDR3 is CASSLGTGDTSNEKLFF. The V gene is TRBV4-1, the J gene TRBJ1-4; there is no DNA to check the TCRdb D call of TRBD1. Germline loops: CDR1 MGHRA, CDR2 YSYEKL. CDR3 length: 17 amino acids.

The V gene is TRBV20-1, the J gene TRBJ2-1. CDR1 DFQATT and CDR2 SNEGSKA come from the germline V gene (reference sequence). This CDR3 has 14 residues. This CDR3 reads CSARDISSGNEQFF.

Judged by frequency, this clonotype is medium-sized (0.01 to 0.1%). The V call is TRBV13, the J call TRBJ1-1; lacking DNA, the TRBD1 call made by TCRdb goes unchecked. The CDR3 consists of 15 residues. The germline CDR1 and CDR2 sequences are PRHDT and FYEKMQ (reference sequence). The CDR3 loop is CASSLGQDMNTEAFF. Full variable domain (remainder filled in from reference TRBV13 and TRBJ1-1): AAGVIQSPRHLIKEKRETATLKCYPIPRHDTVYWYQQGPGQDPQFLISFYEKMQSDKGSIPDRFSAQQFSDYHSELNMSSLELGDSALYFCASSLGQDMNTEAFFGQGTRLTVV.